Described below is a single T cell receptor beta chain sequence and its context. Its antigen is as yet unknown. This CDR3 has 13 residues. The V and J ends lost 7 bases and 7 bases respectively, with 16 bases between them. These data belong to a study of T cells after yellow fever vaccination. Study context: SMART-Seq v4 Ultra Low Input handled preparation of low-cell-number fractions.

A universal primer site and UMIs were added as TCR cDNA was made by 5'RACE template switching. TCRdb used MiXCR to reprocess the 5' RACE reads, holding one entry per CDR3 protein. Among more than 250,000 distinct CDR3 sequences listed, 6.8% were seen once. Study-level results: Primary-vaccination clones mostly resurfaced post-booster (about 96% CD4, approximately 87% CD8). Relatively few clonotypes were ones that appeared in both CD4 and CD8 compartments.

The receptor's source is a young man who received the YFV17D yellow fever vaccine. The input for sequencing was PBMCs, taken around 45 days after the first yellow fever vaccination. The rearrangement joins TRBV12-3 or TRBV12-4 to TRBJ2-5; D is possibly TRBD1 or TRBD2 (5 bases each). The CDR3 bases are TGTGCCAGCAAGTGGGGGAGCCACGGGACCCAGTACTTC. Its protein product is CASKWGSHGTQYF.